This T cell receptor (beta chain) was documented in a study of breast tumors, draining lymph nodes, adjacent tissues. Study outcomes and limitations: Tumor TCR diversity was below lymph nodes but above nontumor tissue. Data only fit, rather than demonstrated, lymph node origin of most tumor T cells.

TCRdb used MiXCR to reprocess the multiplex PCR reads, holding one entry per CDR3 protein. The profile shows approximately 210,000 distinct CDR3 sequences, about 34% of them singletons. Many counts were recorded for this clonotype. Its antigen is not identified. Axillary draining lymph nodes of breast cancer patients supplied the node samples. The ends lost 1 base at V and 7 bases at J; junction bases unmatched: 2. Germline V gene lookup returns CDR1 MNHEY and CDR2 SVGAGI. The CDR3 runs 13 residues. The rearrangement joins TRBV6-5 to TRBJ1-2; 8 bases map to TRBD1. This receptor was taken from a female donor with breast cancer. Some clones in this sample may be carry-over from other donors' samples. What was sequenced was axillary lymph node tissue. The CDR3 region is CASSYWDRTGYTF. In DNA, the CDR3 is TGTGCCAGCAGTTACTGGGACAGGACTGGCTACACCTTC.